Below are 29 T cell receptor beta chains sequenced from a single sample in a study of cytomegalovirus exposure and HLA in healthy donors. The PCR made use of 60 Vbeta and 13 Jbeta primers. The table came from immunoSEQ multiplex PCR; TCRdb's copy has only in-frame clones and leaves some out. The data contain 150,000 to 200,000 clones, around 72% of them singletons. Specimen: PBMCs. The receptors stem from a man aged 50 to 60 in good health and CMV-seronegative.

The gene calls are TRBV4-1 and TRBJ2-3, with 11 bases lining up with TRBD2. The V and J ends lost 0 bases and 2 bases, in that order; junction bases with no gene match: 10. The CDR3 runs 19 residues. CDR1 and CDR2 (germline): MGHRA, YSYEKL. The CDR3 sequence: CASSQEGVPGLAVTDTQYF. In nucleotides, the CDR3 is TGCGCCAGCAGCCAAGAAGGGGTTCCGGGACTAGCGGTCACAGATACGCAGTATTTT.

In DNA form, the CDR3 reads TGTGCCATCGAGGGCGCTGGAAACACCATATATTTT. Residues: CAIEGAGNTIYF. J is TRBJ1-3 and V is TRBV28; D gene ambiguous. Germline V gene data show CDR1 as MDHEN and CDR2 as SYDVKM. CDR3 size: 12 residues. With 10 bases removed from V and 2 bases from J, the gap between germline ends came to 9 bases.

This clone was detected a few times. The CDR3 coding sequence is TGTGCCAGCAGCGCCCGGTATGGCTACACCTTC. Its protein product is CASSARYGYTF. The V call is TRBV7-2, the J call TRBJ1-2, with D unclear. Germline V lookup: CDR1 SGHTA, CDR2 FQGNSA. The CDR3 is made up of 11 amino acids. V was shortened by 5 bases and J by 5 bases, with 6 bases between the two germline ends.

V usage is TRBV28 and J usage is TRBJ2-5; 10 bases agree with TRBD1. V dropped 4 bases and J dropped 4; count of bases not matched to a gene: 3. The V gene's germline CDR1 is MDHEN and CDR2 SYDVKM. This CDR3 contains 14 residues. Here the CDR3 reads CASSSTGGGETQYF. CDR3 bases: TGTGCCAGCAGTTCGACAGGGGGCGGAGAGACCCAGTACTTC.

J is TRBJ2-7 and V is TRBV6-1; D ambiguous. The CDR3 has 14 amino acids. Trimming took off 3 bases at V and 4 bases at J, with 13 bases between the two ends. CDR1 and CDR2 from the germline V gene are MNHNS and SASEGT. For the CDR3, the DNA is TGTGCCAGCAGTGAGAGGCACGAGAGGTACGAGCAGTACTTC. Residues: CASSERHERYEQYF.

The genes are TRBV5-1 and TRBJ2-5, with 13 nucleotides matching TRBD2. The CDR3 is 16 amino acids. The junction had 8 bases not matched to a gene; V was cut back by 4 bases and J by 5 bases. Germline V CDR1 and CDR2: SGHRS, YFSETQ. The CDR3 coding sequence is TGCGCCAGCAGCCCGGGACTAGCGGGGCTTCGGGAGACCCAGTACTTC. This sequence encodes CASSPGLAGLRETQYF.

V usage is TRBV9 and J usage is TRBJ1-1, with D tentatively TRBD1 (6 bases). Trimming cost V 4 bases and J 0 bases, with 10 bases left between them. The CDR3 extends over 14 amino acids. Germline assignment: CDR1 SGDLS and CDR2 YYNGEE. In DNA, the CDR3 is TGTGCCAGCAGCCTTGGACAGATGAACACTGAAGCTTTCTTT. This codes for CASSLGQMNTEAFF.

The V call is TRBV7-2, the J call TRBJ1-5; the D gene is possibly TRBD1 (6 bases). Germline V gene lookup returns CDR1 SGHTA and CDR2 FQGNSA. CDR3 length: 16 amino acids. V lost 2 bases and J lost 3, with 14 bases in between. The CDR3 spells CASSLLGAGYNQPQHF. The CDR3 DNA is TGTGCCAGCAGCTTACTGGGGGCCGGATACAATCAGCCCCAGCATTTT.

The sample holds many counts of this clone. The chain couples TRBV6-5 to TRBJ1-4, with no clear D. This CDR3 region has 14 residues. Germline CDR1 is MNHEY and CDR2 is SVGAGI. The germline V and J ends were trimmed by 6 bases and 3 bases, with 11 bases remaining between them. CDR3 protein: CASRKGGSNEKLFF. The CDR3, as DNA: TGTGCCAGCAGGAAGGGAGGATCTAATGAAAAACTGTTTTTT.

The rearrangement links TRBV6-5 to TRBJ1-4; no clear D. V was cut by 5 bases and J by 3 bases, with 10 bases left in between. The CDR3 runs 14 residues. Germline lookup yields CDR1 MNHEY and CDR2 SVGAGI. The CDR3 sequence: CASSRAVSNEKLFF. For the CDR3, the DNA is TGTGCCAGCAGTCGCGCGGTGTCTAATGAAAAACTGTTTTTT.

The CDR3 DNA sequence: TGTGCCAGCAGTTACGACAGGGAGTATAATTCACCCCTCCACTTT. Residues: CASSYDREYNSPLHF. The chain recombines TRBV6-5 with TRBJ1-6; 7 nucleotides match TRBD1. Germline V gives CDR1 MNHEY, CDR2 SVGAGI. J was trimmed by 4 bases and V by 2 bases; bases with no gene match: 2. The CDR3 consists of 15 residues.

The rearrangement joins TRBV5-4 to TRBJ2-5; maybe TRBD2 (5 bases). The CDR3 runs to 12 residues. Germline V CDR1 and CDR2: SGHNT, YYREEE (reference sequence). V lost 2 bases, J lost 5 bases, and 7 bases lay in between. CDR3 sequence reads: CASSFPGETQYF. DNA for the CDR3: TGTGCCAGCAGCTTCCCGGGGGAGACCCAGTACTTC.

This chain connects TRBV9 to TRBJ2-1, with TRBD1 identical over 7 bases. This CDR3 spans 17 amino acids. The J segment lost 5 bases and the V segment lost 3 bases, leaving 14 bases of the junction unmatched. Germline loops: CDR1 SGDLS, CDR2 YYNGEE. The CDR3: CASSAPSWDRLDNEQFF. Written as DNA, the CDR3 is TGTGCCAGCAGCGCTCCTTCGTGGGACAGATTAGACAATGAGCAGTTCTTC.

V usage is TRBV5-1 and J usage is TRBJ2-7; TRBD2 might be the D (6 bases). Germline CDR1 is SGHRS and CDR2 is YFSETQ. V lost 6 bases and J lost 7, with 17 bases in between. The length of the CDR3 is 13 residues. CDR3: CASTFSGTEEQYF. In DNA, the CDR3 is TGCGCCAGCACCTTTTCCGGGACTGAAGAGCAGTACTTC.

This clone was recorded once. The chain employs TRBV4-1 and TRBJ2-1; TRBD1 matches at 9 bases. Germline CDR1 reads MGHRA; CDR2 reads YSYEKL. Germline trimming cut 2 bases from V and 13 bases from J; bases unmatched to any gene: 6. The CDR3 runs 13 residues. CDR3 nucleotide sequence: TGCGCCAGCAGCCAAACAAAACAGGGGGCCCAGTTCTTC. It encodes CASSQTKQGAQFF.

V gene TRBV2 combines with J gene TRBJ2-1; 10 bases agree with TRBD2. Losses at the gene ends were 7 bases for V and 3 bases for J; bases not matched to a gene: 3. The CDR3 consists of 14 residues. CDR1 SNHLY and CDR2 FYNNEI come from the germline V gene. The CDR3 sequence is CASTSSGGYNEQFF. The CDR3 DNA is TGTGCCAGCACCTCTAGCGGGGGCTACAATGAGCAGTTCTTC.

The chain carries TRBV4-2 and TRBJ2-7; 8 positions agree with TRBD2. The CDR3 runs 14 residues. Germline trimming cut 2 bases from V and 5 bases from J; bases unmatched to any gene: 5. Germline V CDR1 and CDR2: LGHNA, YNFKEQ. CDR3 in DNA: TGTGCCAGCAGCCAACCGGGACTAGTAAACGAGCAGTACTTC. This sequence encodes CASSQPGLVNEQYF.

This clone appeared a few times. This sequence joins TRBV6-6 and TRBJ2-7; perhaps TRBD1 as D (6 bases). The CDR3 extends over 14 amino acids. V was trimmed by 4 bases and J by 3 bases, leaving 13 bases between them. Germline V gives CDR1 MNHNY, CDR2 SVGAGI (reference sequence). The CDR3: CASSSPGQLYEQYF. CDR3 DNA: TGTGCCAGCAGTTCGCCGGGACAACTCTACGAGCAGTACTTC.

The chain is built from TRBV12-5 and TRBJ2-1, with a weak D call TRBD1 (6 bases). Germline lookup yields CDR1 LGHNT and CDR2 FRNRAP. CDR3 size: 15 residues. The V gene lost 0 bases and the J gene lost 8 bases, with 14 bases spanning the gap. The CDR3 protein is CASGLVQGDLHEQFF. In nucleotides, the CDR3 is TGTGCTAGTGGTTTGGTACAGGGAGATCTCCATGAGCAGTTCTTC. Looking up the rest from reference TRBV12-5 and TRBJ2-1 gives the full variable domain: DARVTQTPRHKVTEMGQEVTMRCQPILGHNTVFWYRQTMMQGLELLAYFRNRAPLDDSGMPKDRFSAEMPDATLATLKIQPSEPRDSAVYFCASGLVQGDLHEQFFGPGTRLTVL.

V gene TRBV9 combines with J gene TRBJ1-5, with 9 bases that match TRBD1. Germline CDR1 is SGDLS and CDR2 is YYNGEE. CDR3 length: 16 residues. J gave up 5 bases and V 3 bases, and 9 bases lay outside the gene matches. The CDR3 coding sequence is TGTGCCAGCAGCGGAGGGACAGGGAAAGTCGATCAGCCCCAGCATTTT. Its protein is CASSGGTGKVDQPQHF. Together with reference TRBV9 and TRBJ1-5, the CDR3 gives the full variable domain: DSGVTQTPKHLITATGQRVTLRCSPRSGDLSVYWYQQSLDQGLQFLIQYYNGEERAKGNILERFSAQQFPDLHSELNLSSLELGDSALYFCASSGGTGKVDQPQHFGDGTRLSIL.

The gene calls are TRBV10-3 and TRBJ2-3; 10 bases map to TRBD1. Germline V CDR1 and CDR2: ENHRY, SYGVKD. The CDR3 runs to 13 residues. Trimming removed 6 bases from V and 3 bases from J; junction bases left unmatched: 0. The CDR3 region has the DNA TGTGCCATCAGGGACAGGGGGACAGATACGCAGTATTTT. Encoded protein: CAIRDRGTDTQYF.

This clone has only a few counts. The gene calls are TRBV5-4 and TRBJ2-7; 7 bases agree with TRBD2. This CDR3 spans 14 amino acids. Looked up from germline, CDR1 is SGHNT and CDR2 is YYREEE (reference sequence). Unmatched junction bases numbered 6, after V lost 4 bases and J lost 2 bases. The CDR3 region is CASSPRAGPYEQYF. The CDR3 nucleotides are TGTGCCAGCAGCCCACGAGCGGGACCCTACGAGCAGTACTTC.

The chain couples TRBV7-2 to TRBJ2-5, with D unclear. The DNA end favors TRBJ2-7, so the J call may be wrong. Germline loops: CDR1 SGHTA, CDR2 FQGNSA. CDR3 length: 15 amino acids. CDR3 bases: TGTGCCAGCAGCCCTCTCGACTCCTACTCCTACGAGCAGTACTTC. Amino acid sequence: CASSPLDSYSYEQYF.

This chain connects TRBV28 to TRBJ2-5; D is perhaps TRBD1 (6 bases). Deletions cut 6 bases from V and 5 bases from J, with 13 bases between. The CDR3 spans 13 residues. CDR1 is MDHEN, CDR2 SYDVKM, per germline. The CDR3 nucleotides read TGTGCCAGCAGAGTGGGGGCAGGGGAGACCCAGTACTTC. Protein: CASRVGAGETQYF. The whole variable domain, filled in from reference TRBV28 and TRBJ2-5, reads DVKVTQSSRYLVKRTGEKVFLECVQDMDHENMFWYRQDPGLGLRLIYFSYDVKMKEKGDIPEGYSVSREKKERFSLILESASTNQTSMYLCASRVGAGETQYFGPGTRLLVL.

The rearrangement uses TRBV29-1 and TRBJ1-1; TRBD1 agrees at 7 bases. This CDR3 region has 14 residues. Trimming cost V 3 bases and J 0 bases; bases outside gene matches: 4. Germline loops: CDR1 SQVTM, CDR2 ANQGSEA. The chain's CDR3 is CSVDRGSLNTEAFF. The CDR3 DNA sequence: TGCAGCGTTGACAGGGGGAGCTTGAACACTGAAGCTTTCTTT.

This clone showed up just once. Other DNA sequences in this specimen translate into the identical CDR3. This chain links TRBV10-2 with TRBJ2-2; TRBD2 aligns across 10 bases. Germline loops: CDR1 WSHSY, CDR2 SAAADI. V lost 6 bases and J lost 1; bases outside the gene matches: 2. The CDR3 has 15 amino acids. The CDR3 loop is CASRIAGGNTGELFF. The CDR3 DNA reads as TGCGCCAGCAGAATAGCGGGGGGGAACACCGGGGAGCTGTTTTTT.

The CDR3: CASSHAPRTGDGKYF. The CDR3 nucleotides read TGCGCCAGCAGCCACGCTCCCCGGACAGGAGACGGGAAGTACTTC. V and J are TRBV4-1 and TRBJ2-7; 7 bases fit TRBD1. Germline V gene lookup returns CDR1 MGHRA and CDR2 YSYEKL. J lost 11 bases, V lost 3 bases, and 16 bases had no gene match. The length of the CDR3 is 15 residues.

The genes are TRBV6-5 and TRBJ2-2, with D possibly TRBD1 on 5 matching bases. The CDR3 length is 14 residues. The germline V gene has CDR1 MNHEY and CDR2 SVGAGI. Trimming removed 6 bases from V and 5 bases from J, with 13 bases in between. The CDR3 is CASSLFQGTGELFF. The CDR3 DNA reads TGTGCCAGCAGCCTATTCCAGGGTACCGGGGAGCTGTTTTTT.

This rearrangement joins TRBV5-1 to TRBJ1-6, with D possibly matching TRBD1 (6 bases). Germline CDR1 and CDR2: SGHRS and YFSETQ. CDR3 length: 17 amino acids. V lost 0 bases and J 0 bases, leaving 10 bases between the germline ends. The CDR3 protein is CASSLGRTASYNSPLHF. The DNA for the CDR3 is TGCGCCAGCAGCTTGGGTAGGACAGCCTCCTATAATTCACCCCTCCACTTT. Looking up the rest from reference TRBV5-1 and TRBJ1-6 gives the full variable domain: KAGVTQTPRYLIKTRGQQVTLSCSPISGHRSVSWYQQTPGQGLQFLFEYFSETQRNKGNFPGRFSGRQFSNSRSEMNVSTLELGDSALYLCASSLGRTASYNSPLHFGNGTRLTVT.